One sample yielded the 6 T cell receptor beta chains listed below, sequenced in a study of blood T cell repertoires in COVID-19. The protocol was immunoSEQ multiplex PCR, while the TCRdb copy is restricted to in-frame clones and leaves out a portion. This sample has just over 60,000 clones, with around 80% found just once. The sample was peripheral blood. These receptors all stem from a man in his 60s with acute or convalescent COVID-19.

This clone was counted between two and nine times. V is TRBV9 and J is TRBJ2-7; 7 positions match TRBD1. In germline, CDR1 is SGDLS, CDR2 YYNGEE. Trimming took 4 bases from V and 0 from J; bases not matched to a gene: 4. The CDR3 has 14 amino acids. The CDR3 protein is CASSFGTDSYEQYF. CDR3 bases: TGTGCCAGCAGCTTCGGGACAGACTCCTACGAGCAGTACTTC.

This chain uses TRBV2 with TRBJ2-5; a weak D match, TRBD2 (6 bases). Germline lookup yields CDR1 SNHLY and CDR2 FYNNEI. V was trimmed by 11 bases and J by 1 base, leaving 11 bases between them. The CDR3 is 12 residues long. The CDR3 region is CAGGGTQETQYF. The CDR3 bases are TGTGCCGGCGGAGGGACCCAAGAGACCCAGTACTTC.

The chain carries TRBV19 and TRBJ2-5, with 10 bases that match TRBD2. Germline CDR1 LNHDA, CDR2 SQIVND (reference sequence). V gave up 5 bases and J gave up 2 bases; unmatched junction bases: 5. There are 15 residues in the CDR3. The CDR3 reads CASSPLSGRQETQYF. As DNA, the CDR3 is TGTGCCAGTAGTCCCCTTAGCGGGAGGCAAGAGACCCAGTACTTC.

The rearrangement uses TRBV3-1 (or the pseudogene TRBV3-2) and TRBJ1-1; 11 nucleotides align to TRBD1. In germline, CDR1 is LGHDT, CDR2 YNNKEL (reference sequence). This CDR3 region has 18 residues. Trimming removed 1 base from V and 1 base from J; junction bases left unmatched: 8. CDR3 sequence: CASSQVLGQGVRNTEAFF. The CDR3 DNA is TGTGCCAGCAGCCAAGTGTTGGGACAGGGGGTACGGAACACTGAAGCTTTCTTT.

This clone was detected only once. This chain connects TRBV6-5 to TRBJ1-1; D is unresolved. Trimming removed 6 bases at V and 4 bases at J, with 15 bases between. This CDR3 has 14 amino acids. Germline-derived CDR1 and CDR2 are MNHEY and SVGAGI. CDR3 nucleotides: TGTGCCAGCAGCGACCGTGGGTGGAGCACTGAAGCTTTCTTT. Amino acid sequence: CASSDRGWSTEAFF.

The chain recombines TRBV27 with TRBJ2-3; 8 bases are a match to TRBD2. With 1 base clipped from V and 3 bases from J, the junction kept 3 bases outside the gene matches. This CDR3 comprises 15 residues. Germline V gene data show CDR1 as MNHEY and CDR2 as SMNVEV (reference sequence). CDR3 nucleotides: TGTGCCAGCAGTTTATACGGGAGGGGGACAGATACGCAGTATTTT. Translating it yields CASSLYGRGTDTQYF.